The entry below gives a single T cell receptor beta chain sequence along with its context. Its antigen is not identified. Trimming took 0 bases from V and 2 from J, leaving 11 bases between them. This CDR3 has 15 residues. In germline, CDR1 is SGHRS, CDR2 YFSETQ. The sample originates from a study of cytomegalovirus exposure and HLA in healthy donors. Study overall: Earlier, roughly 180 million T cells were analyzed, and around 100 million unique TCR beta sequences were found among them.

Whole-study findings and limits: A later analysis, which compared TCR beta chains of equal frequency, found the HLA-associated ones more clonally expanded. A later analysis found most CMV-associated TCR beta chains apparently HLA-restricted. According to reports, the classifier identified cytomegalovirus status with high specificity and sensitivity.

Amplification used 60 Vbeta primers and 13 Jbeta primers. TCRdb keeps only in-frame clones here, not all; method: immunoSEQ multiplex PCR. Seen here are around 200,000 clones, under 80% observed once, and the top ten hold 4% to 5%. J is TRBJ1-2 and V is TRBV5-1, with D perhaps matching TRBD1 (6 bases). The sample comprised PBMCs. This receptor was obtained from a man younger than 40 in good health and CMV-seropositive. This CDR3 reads CASSLGRGRNYGYTF. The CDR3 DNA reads TGCGCCAGCAGCTTGGGCAGGGGACGGAACTATGGCTACACCTTC.